This TCR beta chain was found in a study of blood T cell repertoires in COVID-19. Study summary: Whether acute or convalescent, the COVID-19 samples came from the United States, Italy and Spain.

Participant-given clinical history determined each cohort assignment. Assay used: immunoSEQ multiplex PCR; TCRdb lists only in-frame clones, some missing. The sample contains over 350,000 clones, about 88% of which appear only once. Germline V gene lookup returns CDR1 MNHEY and CDR2 SMNVEV (reference sequence). The length of the CDR3 is 17 residues. Between the trimmed V and J ends, which lost 6 bases and 1 base, there was a span of 20 bases. Sequenced material: PBMCs or T cells enriched from blood (not recorded which). The chain uses TRBV27 and TRBJ2-3; possible D gene TRBD1, 6 bases. The source is a woman aged 18-35 years who had recovered from COVID-19. This CDR3 reads CASSQGTIPLRTDTQYF. CDR3 bases: TGTGCCAGCAGCCAGGGGACAATTCCTCTCCGCACAGATACGCAGTATTTT.